The clone carrying this T cell receptor beta chain was seen a few times. The data were obtained in a study of early T cells in non-severe SARS-CoV-2 infection. TCRdb independently ran MiXCR on the 5' RACE reads; one entry per CDR3 protein. This repertoire shows 60,000 or so distinct CDR3 sequences, roughly 8.7% found once; its top ten account for 3.5% to 5%. V trimming: 4 bases; J trimming: 7 bases; junction bases outside the gene matches: 8. CDR1 and CDR2 (germline): MGHRA, YSYEKL. The CDR3 consists of 14 residues. The source is an adult who was a healthcare worker with PCR-confirmed SARS-CoV-2 infection or an uninfected control (not recorded which). The chain recombines TRBV4-1 with TRBJ2-7; 9 bases fit TRBD2. The source was whole blood, collected at baseline. The CDR3 spells CASSRVSGGGEQYF. CDR3 DNA sequence: TGCGCCAGCAGCCGTGTTAGCGGGGGTGGAGAGCAGTACTTC.